This TCR beta chain was identified in a study of cytomegalovirus exposure and HLA in healthy donors. Study information: About 79% of 300 to 450 genotyped donors fell in the Caucasian-associated ancestry cluster.

The study's findings and limits: Most TCR beta V segments were productive about 87% or about 30% of the time in an earlier analysis.

This CDR3 contains 14 residues. V lost 6 bases and J lost 1; bases outside the gene matches: 2. CDR1 is SNHLY and CDR2 is FYNNEI in the germline V gene. Amplification used 60 Vbeta primers and 13 Jbeta primers. Libraries were prepared by immunoSEQ multiplex PCR; TCRdb keeps only in-frame clonotypes and omits some of them. The sample shows roughly 130,000 clones, 8% to 9.5% of them seen only once. This clone was counted only a few times. As yet, its antigen is unknown. The donors (healthy individuals) were bone marrow donors. Nominally healthy donors were sampled, though unrecorded immune exposures were likely.

What was sequenced was PBMCs. The chain couples TRBV2 to TRBJ2-7; 11 bases are a match to TRBD1. This receptor was obtained from a man aged 35 to 55 in good health and CMV-seronegative. The CDR3 DNA follows: TGTGCCAGCAGCCGGGACAGGGGGTCCTACGAGCAGTACTTC. Translation: CASSRDRGSYEQYF.